A single sample is the source of the 11 T cell receptor beta chains below, sequenced in a study of identical twins. TCRdb re-derived calls from the 5' RACE reads in MiXCR, one entry per CDR3 protein. Seen here are more than 250,000 distinct CDR3 sequences, about 8.9% observed once, and the top ten hold more than 2%. This same sample was also taken into another study, of yellow fever vaccine responses in identical twins.

Sequencing was carried out using memory (CD45RO+) T cells sorted from blood. All receptors derive from a young woman in good health.

The chain employs TRBV4-2 and TRBJ1-2, with a tentative D call TRBD1 (6 bases). Per the germline V gene, CDR1 is LGHNA and CDR2 is YNFKEQ. Trimming pared 0 bases from V and 4 bases from J, leaving 12 bases between. This CDR3 is 15 amino acids long. CDR3 residues: CASSQDPGQPYGYTF. The CDR3 DNA reads TGTGCCAGCAGCCAAGATCCCGGACAGCCCTATGGCTACACCTTC.

The chain has TRBV19 and TRBJ1-1; TRBD1 agrees at 8 bases. Germline values: CDR1 LNHDA, CDR2 SQIVND (reference sequence). With 5 bases clipped from V and 7 bases from J, the junction kept 12 bases outside the gene matches. This CDR3 contains 15 residues. The CDR3 sequence is CASSPRDRRGDEAFF. Here the CDR3 DNA reads TGTGCCAGTAGTCCAAGGGACAGGCGGGGTGATGAAGCTTTCTTT.

This clonotype was picked up a small number of times. This could be a read error, since a much larger clone is one nucleotide away. V gene TRBV29-1 combines with J gene TRBJ2-1, with 7 bases that match TRBD1. With V trimmed by 7 bases and J by 4 bases, 16 bases remained unmatched. Germline V gives CDR1 SQVTM, CDR2 ANQGSEA. CDR3 length: 16 residues. CDR3 coding DNA: TGCAGCGCAACTTTTACCGGGACAGCGTATTACAATGAGCAGTTCTTC. It is translated as CSATFTGTAYYNEQFF.

This clonotype was counted many times. The chain uses TRBV7-2 and TRBJ2-1; 8 nucleotides line up with TRBD2. CDR1 is SGHTA, CDR2 FQGNSA, per germline. CDR3 length: 16 residues. The V gene end was trimmed by 5 bases and the J gene end by 4 bases; junction bases not matched to a gene: 10. In nucleotides, the CDR3 is TGTGCCAGCAGCCCTTGGACTAGCCTTTCGTACAATGAGCAGTTCTTC. Translation gives CASSPWTSLSYNEQFF.

This clonotype came up a few times. V gene TRBV2 combines with J gene TRBJ2-1; D remains unclear. Germline CDR1 is SNHLY and CDR2 is FYNNEI. Between the trimmed V and J ends, which lost 2 bases and 4 bases, there was a span of 12 bases. The CDR3 sequence is 15 residues long. CDR3 in DNA: TGTGCCAGCAGTGAAATGGGTCCCGGGTACAATGAGCAGTTCTTC. Residues: CASSEMGPGYNEQFF. The full variable domain, in which reference TRBV2 and TRBJ2-1 provide the parts outside the CDR3, is EPEVTQTPSHQVTQMGQEVILRCVPISNHLYFYWYRQILGQKVEFLVSFYNNEISEKSEIFDDQFSVERPDGSNFTLKIRSTKLEDSAMYFCASSEMGPGYNEQFFGPGTRLTVL.

The table lists this clonotype with a few counts. CDR3 DNA: TGTGCCAGCAGTAGTACTGATGAAGCTTTCTTT. Translated, it gives CASSSTDEAFF. The chain recombines TRBV2 with TRBJ1-1; D not resolved. The V gene's germline CDR1 is SNHLY and CDR2 FYNNEI. The CDR3 spans 11 residues. The V end lost 5 bases, the J end lost 7 bases, and 8 bases lay between the germline ends.

This clonotype was seen ten or more times. This chain connects TRBV6-1 to TRBJ2-1; D is unclear. The germline V and J ends were trimmed by 3 bases and 7 bases, with 16 bases remaining between them. The CDR3 is 15 amino acids. Germline V gene lookup returns CDR1 MNHNS and CDR2 SASEGT. DNA for the CDR3: TGTGCCAGCAGTGATGGTTATGGATACACTAATGAGCAGTTCTTC. Residues: CASSDGYGYTNEQFF.

This clonotype has at least ten counts. The chain joins TRBV9 to TRBJ2-3; D unclear. Trimming shortened V by 4 bases and J by 6 bases, and 6 bases separated the two germline ends. The CDR3 has 11 residues. In germline, CDR1 is SGDLS, CDR2 YYNGEE. For the CDR3, the DNA is TGTGCCAGCAGCTCCCTGGATACGCAGTATTTT. This encodes CASSSLDTQYF.

In this sample, this clonotype turned up many times. J is TRBJ2-5 and V is TRBV14, with D unclear. The germline V and J ends were trimmed by 1 base and 6 bases, with 9 bases remaining between them. The CDR3 length is 13 residues. The germline CDR1 and CDR2 sequences are SGHDN and FVKESK. CDR3 loop: CASSQVSAKTQYF. The CDR3, as DNA: TGTGCCAGCAGCCAAGTAAGCGCCAAGACCCAGTACTTC.

This clonotype occurred many times. V usage is TRBV20-1 and J usage is TRBJ1-1; D is uncertain. Looked up from germline, CDR1 is DFQATT and CDR2 is SNEGSKA (reference sequence). The CDR3 is 13 residues long. V lost 6 bases and J lost 0, with 11 bases in between. The CDR3 sequence is CSAPGDMNTEAFF. CDR3 nucleotide sequence: TGCAGTGCGCCCGGTGATATGAACACTGAAGCTTTCTTT.

In its sample, this clonotype was seen a few times. This rearrangement joins TRBV29-1 to TRBJ2-2; 11 bases are shared with TRBD1. V lost 3 bases, J lost 4 bases, and 4 bases stayed unmatched. Germline assignment: CDR1 SQVTM and CDR2 ANQGSEA. The CDR3 is 15 residues long. CDR3 loop: CSVDSGTGGTGELFF. CDR3 DNA sequence: TGCAGCGTTGATTCCGGGACAGGGGGCACCGGGGAGCTGTTTTTT.